This TCR beta chain was captured in a study of T cells expressing NK-cell markers. Across the whole study: Within the sequenced cohort of eight donors, seven exhibited HCMV seropositivity and one was seronegative.

In the case of this clonotype: Its antigen is unknown.

The CDR3 runs to 18 residues. Germline V gives CDR1 LNHDA, CDR2 SQIVND (reference sequence). TCRdb reanalyzed the 5' RACE reads, giving one entry per CDR3 protein sequence and no DNA. Its listing shows 350,000 to 400,000 distinct CDR3 sequences. Study conclusions and caveats: Among CD8+ T cells from about 6 donors, dominant NKG2C+ clonotypes accounted for about 1.0-8%.

This clonotype was sampled from a woman between 50 and 59 years old in good health. Specimen: blood T cells: a sorted CD56 or NKG2C T cell subset, CD4+ or CD8+ T cells, or bulk PBMC T cells (not recorded which). V gene TRBV19 combines with J gene TRBJ2-3; the D call from TCRdb, TRBD1, cannot be confirmed without DNA. The CDR3 sequence: CASKRQGAGWSSTDTQYF.